Listed below are T cell receptor beta chains from one sample, sequenced in a study of blood T cell repertoires in COVID-19. Sequencing used immunoSEQ multiplex PCR; TCRdb keeps in-frame clones, though not all of them. The repertoire holds tens of thousands of clones, with 75% to 95% as singletons. The specimen sequenced was peripheral blood. The source is a human donor in a cohort sampled during active COVID-19. The CDR3 runs from the conserved cysteine through the conserved F or W. D genes are given only for firm matches. Size is stated for part of the rows, as once, few or many counts, or as a class when the clone is expanded.

TRBJ1-3 TRBV11-2 15 once - CASSLMGDTGNTIYF TGTGCCAGCAGCTTAATGGGGGACACTGGAAACACCATATATTTT
TRBJ2-7 TRBV6-2/TRBV6-3 16 - - CASSYPWGGGTYEQYF TGTGCCAGCAGTTACCCCTGGGGAGGGGGGACCTACGAGCAGTACTTC
TRBJ2-3 TRBV11-3 13 - - CASSLVRTDTQYF TGTGCCAGCAGCTTAGTTAGAACAGATACGCAGTATTTT
TRBJ1-6 TRBV5-6 16 few - CASSLVRDSKYSPLHF TGTGCCAGCAGCTTGGTACGGGACTCAAAGTATTCACCCCTCCACTTT
TRBJ1-2 TRBV9 13 few - CASSSTTQGGYTF TGTGCCAGCAGCTCCACCACACAGGGTGGCTACACCTTC
TRBJ2-7 TRBV9 15 - - CASSVGSSSSYEQYF TGTGCCAGCAGCGTAGGATCCTCAAGCTCGTACGAGCAGTACTTC
TRBJ2-7 TRBV19 13 - TRBD1 CASRQGSSYEQYF TGTGCCAGTCGACAGGGGAGCTCCTACGAGCAGTACTTC
TRBJ1-3 TRBV5-1 15 - - CASSVWPPPGNTIYF TGCGCCAGCAGCGTGTGGCCCCCGCCTGGAAACACCATATATTTT
TRBJ2-5 TRBV5-1 14 - TRBD2 CASSLAGGEETQYF TGCGCCAGCAGCTTGGCGGGGGGGGAAGAGACCCAGTACTTC
TRBJ2-7 TRBV2 13 - - CASSRDTSYEQYF TGTGCCAGCAGTCGGGACACATCCTACGAGCAGTACTTC
TRBJ2-7 TRBV6-5 16 - TRBD2 CASSYVLAGDSYEQYF TGTGCCAGCAGTTACGTACTAGCGGGGGATTCCTACGAGCAGTACTTC
TRBJ2-3 TRBV4-1 16 - TRBD2 CASSPTLAGNTDTQYF TGCGCCAGCAGCCCCACCCTAGCGGGGAACACAGATACGCAGTATTTT
TRBJ2-7 TRBV5-8 14 - - CASSLGPGAYEQYF TGTGCCAGCAGCTTAGGGCCGGGAGCCTACGAGCAGTACTTC
TRBJ1-4 TRBV28 13 few TRBD1 CASSRNRGEKLFF TGTGCCAGCAGCAGAAACAGGGGTGAAAAACTGTTTTTT
TRBJ1-4 TRBV5-1 14 - - CASSLGASNEKLFF TGCGCCAGCAGCTTGGGGGCGTCTAATGAAAAACTGTTTTTT
TRBJ2-5 TRBV6-1 17 once - CASSEIAGPINQETQYF TGTGCCAGCAGTGAGATCGCGGGGCCAATTAACCAAGAGACCCAGTACTTC
TRBJ1-2 TRBV6-5 13 once - CASSPGLPYGYTF TGTGCCAGCAGCCCGGGACTTCCTTATGGCTACACCTTC
TRBJ2-5 TRBV19 13 - TRBD1 CASATGQQETQYF TGTGCCAGTGCGACGGGACAGCAAGAGACCCAGTACTTC
TRBJ1-2 TRBV4-1 14 - - CASSQDMDYYGYTF TGCGCCAGCAGCCAAGACATGGACTACTATGGCTACACCTTC
TRBJ1-5 TRBV9 15 - - CASSVGSTLNQPQHF TGTGCCAGCAGCGTAGGGAGCACCCTAAATCAGCCCCAGCATTTT
TRBJ2-2 TRBV9 15 - - CASSGRGGNTGELFF TGTGCCAGCAGCGGAAGGGGGGGGAACACCGGGGAGCTGTTTTTT
TRBJ2-3 TRBV24-1 14 - - CAVGGGGPGDTQYF TGTGCCGTAGGGGGCGGGGGGCCAGGTGATACGCAGTATTTT
TRBJ1-6 TRBV27 15 - - CASSWIGPSNSPLHF TGTGCCAGCAGCTGGATAGGACCTAGCAATTCACCCCTCCACTTT